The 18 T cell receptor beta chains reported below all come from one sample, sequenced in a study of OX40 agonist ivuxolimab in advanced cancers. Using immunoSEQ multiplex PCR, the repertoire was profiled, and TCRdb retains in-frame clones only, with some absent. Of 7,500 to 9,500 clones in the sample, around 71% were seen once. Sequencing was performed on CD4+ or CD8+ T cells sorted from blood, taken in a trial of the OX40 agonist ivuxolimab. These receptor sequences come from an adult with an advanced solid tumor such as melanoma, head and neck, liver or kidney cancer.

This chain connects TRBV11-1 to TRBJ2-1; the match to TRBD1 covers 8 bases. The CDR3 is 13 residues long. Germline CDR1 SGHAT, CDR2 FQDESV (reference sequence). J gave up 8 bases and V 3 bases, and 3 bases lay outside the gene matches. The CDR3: CASSLVQGDEQFF. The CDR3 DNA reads TGTGCCAGCAGCTTGGTACAGGGGGATGAGCAGTTCTTC.

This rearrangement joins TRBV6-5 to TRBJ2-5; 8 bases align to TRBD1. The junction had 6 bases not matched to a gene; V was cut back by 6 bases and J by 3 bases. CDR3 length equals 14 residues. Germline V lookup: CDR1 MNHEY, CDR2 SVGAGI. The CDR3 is CASSLGQVEETQYF. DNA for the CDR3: TGTGCCAGCAGCCTGGGACAGGTCGAAGAGACCCAGTACTTC.

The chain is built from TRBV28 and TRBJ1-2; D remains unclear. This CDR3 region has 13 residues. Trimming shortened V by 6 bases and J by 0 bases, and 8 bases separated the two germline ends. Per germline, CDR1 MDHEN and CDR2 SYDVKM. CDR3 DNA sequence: TGTGCCAGCAGCCGCCCAGCTAACTATGGCTACACCTTC. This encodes CASSRPANYGYTF.

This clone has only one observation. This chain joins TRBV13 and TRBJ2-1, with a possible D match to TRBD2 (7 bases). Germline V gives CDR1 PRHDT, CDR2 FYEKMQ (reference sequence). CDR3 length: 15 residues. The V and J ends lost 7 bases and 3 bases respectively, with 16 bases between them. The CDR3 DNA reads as TGTGCCAGCACCCCCCCGGGGGGCCACTACAATGAGCAGTTCTTC. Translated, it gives CASTPPGGHYNEQFF.

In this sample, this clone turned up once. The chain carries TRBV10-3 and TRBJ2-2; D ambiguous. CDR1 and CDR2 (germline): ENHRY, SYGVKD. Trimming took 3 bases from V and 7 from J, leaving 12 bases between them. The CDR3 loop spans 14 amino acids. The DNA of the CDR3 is TGTGCCATCAGTGACCGTGCGGCGCGCGGGGAGCTGTTTTTT. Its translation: CAISDRAARGELFF.

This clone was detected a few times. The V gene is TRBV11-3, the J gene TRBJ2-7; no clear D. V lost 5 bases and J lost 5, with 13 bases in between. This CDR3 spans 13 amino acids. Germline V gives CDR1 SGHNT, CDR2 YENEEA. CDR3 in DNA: TGTGCCAGCAGCCCATCCCTTGGAAACGAGCAGTACTTC. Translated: CASSPSLGNEQYF.

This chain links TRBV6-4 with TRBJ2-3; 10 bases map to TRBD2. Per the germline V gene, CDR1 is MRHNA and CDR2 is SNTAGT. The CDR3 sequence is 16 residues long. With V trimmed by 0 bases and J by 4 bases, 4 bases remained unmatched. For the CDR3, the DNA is TGTGCCAGCAGTGACTCGACAGCGGGAGGGGCAGATACGCAGTATTTT. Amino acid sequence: CASSDSTAGGADTQYF.

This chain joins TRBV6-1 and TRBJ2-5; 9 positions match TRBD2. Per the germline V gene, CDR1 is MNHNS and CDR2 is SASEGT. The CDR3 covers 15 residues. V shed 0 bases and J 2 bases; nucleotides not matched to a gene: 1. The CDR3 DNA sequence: TGTGCCAGCAGTGAAGCTAGCGGGAGTCAAGAGACCCAGTACTTC. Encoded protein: CASSEASGSQETQYF.

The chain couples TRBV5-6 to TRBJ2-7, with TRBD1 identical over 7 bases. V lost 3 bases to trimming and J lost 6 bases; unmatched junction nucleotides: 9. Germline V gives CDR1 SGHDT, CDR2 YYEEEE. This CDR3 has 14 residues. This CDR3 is CASSWGTGAGEQYF. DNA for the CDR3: TGTGCCAGCAGCTGGGGAACAGGGGCGGGCGAGCAGTACTTC.

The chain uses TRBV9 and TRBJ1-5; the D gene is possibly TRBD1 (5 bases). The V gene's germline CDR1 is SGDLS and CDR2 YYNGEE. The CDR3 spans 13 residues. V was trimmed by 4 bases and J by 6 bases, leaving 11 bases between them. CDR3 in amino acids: CASSPWGGQPQHF. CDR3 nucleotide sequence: TGTGCCAGCAGCCCCTGGGGGGGTCAGCCCCAGCATTTT.

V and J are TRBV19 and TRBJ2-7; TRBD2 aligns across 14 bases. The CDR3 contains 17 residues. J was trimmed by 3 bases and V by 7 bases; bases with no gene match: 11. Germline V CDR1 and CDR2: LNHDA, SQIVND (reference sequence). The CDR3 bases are TGTGCCAGTATGGGGAGCCGACTAGCGGGAGGGATCTACGAGCAGTACTTC. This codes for CASMGSRLAGGIYEQYF.

CDR3 amino acids: CASRGTGFHQPQHF. Written as DNA, the CDR3 is TGTGCCAGTAGAGGGACAGGATTTCATCAGCCCCAGCATTTT. The chain has TRBV19 and TRBJ1-5, with TRBD1 matching 8 bases. Trimming at V came to 6 bases and at J to 5 bases, leaving 6 bases not matched to a gene. Germline V gene data show CDR1 as LNHDA and CDR2 as SQIVND (reference sequence). The CDR3 runs to 14 residues.

The CDR3 region is CAWSGESDTNTGELFF. The CDR3 coding sequence is TGTGCCTGGAGTGGGGAATCGGACACAAACACCGGGGAGCTGTTTTTT. The chain is built from TRBV30 and TRBJ2-2, with D tentatively TRBD1 (5 bases). The V end was cut by 1 base, the J end by 2 bases, with 14 bases between. CDR3 length: 16 amino acids. Per germline, CDR1 GTSNPN and CDR2 SVGIG (reference sequence).

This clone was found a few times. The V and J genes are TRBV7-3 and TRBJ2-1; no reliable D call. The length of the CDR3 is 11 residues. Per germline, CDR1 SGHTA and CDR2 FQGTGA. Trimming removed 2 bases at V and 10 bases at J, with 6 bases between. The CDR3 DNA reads TGTGCCAGCAGCTTAGGTCGAGAGCAGTTCTTC. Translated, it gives CASSLGREQFF.

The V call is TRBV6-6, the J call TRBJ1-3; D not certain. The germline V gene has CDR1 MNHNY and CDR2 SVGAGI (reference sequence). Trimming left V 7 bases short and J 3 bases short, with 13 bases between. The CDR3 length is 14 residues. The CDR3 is CASTAWGGGNTIYF. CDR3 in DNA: TGTGCCAGCACCGCATGGGGTGGTGGAAACACCATATATTTT.

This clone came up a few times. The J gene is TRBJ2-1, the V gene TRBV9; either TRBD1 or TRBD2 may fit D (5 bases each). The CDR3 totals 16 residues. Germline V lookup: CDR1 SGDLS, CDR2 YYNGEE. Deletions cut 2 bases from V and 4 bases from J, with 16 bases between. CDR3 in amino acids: CASSVQGVGGYNEQFF. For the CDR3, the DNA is TGTGCCAGCAGCGTCCAAGGGGTTGGGGGATACAATGAGCAGTTCTTC.

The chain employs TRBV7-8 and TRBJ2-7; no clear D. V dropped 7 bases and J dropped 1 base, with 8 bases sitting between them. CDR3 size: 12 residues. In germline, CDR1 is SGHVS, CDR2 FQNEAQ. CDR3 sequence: CASNLNSYEQYF. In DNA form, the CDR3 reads TGTGCCAGCAACCTGAATTCCTACGAGCAGTACTTC. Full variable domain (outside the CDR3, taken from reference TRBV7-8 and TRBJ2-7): GAGVSQSPRYKVAKRGQDVALRCDPISGHVSLFWYQQALGQGPEFLTYFQNEAQLDKSGLPSDRFFAERPEGSVSTLKIQRTQQEDSAVYLCASNLNSYEQYFGPGTRLTVT.

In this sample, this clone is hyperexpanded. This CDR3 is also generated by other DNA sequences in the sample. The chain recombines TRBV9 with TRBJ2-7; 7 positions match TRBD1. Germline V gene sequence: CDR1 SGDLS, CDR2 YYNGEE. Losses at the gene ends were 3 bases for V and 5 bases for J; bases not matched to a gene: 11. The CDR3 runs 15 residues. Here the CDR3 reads CASSGGQGGRDEQYF. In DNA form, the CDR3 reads TGTGCCAGCAGCGGGGGTCAAGGGGGCAGGGACGAGCAGTACTTC. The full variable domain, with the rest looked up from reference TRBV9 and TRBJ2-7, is DSGVTQTPKHLITATGQRVTLRCSPRSGDLSVYWYQQSLDQGLQFLIQYYNGEERAKGNILERFSAQQFPDLHSELNLSSLELGDSALYFCASSGGQGGRDEQYFGPGTRLTVT.